Listed here are 29 T cell receptor beta chains from one sample, sequenced in a study of blood T cells in healthy people across ages. A second PCR, run for roughly 7 to 12 cycles, used a sample-barcoded 5' primer plus a J-beta primer mix. MiXCR, run by TCRdb on the 5' RACE reads, gives a single entry per CDR3 protein. The data show 650,000 to 700,000 distinct CDR3 sequences, about 51% seen once. Sequencing input: blood. These receptors all stem from a woman of 80 years or more in good health.

The genes are TRBV24-1 and TRBJ1-5; D is uncertain. Per the germline V gene, CDR1 is KGHDR and CDR2 is SFDVKD. The V end lost 4 bases, the J end lost 2 bases, and 8 bases lay between the germline ends. The CDR3 is 14 residues long. The CDR3 loop is CATSDHRGNQPQHF. CDR3 bases: TGTGCCACCAGTGACCATAGAGGCAATCAGCCCCAGCATTTT.

For this clonotype: A much larger clone lies a single base off, so this may be a read error. V is TRBV5-1 and J is TRBJ2-5; D may be TRBD1 (5 bases). The CDR3 is 14 amino acids. Between the trimmed V and J ends, which lost 4 bases and 1 base, there was a span of 11 bases. Germline-derived CDR1 and CDR2 are SGHRS and YFSETQ. CDR3 coding DNA: TGCGCCAGCAGCGTCAGGGTTCCCCAAGAGACCCAGTACTTC. It yields the protein CASSVRVPQETQYF. The full variable domain, completed using reference TRBV5-1 and TRBJ2-5, is KAGVTQTPRYLIKTRGQQVTLSCSPISGHRSVSWYQQTPGQGLQFLFEYFSETQRNKGNFPGRFSGRQFSNSRSEMNVSTLELGDSALYLCASSVRVPQETQYFGPGTRLLVL.

This clonotype showed up many times. V usage is TRBV27 and J usage is TRBJ2-3; weak D call: TRBD1 (6 bases). The CDR3 has 16 residues. V lost 6 bases and J lost 0, with 16 bases in between. Looked up from germline, CDR1 is MNHEY and CDR2 is SMNVEV (reference sequence). For the CDR3, the DNA is TGTGCCAGCAGAAATAAGGACAGTTCTAGCACAGATACGCAGTATTTT. Amino acids: CASRNKDSSSTDTQYF.

This clonotype came up many times. The chain couples TRBV6-6 to TRBJ1-2; the D is unclear. CDR3 length: 11 residues. The V end lost 2 bases, the J end lost 4 bases, and 2 bases lay between the germline ends. Germline loops: CDR1 MNHNY, CDR2 SVGAGI (reference sequence). This CDR3 reads CASSYSYGYTF. CDR3 nucleotide sequence: TGTGCCAGCAGTTACAGCTATGGCTACACCTTC.

This clonotype has at least ten counts. The V gene is TRBV12-3 or TRBV12-4, the J gene TRBJ1-2, with D tentatively TRBD1 (6 bases). The V gene lost 7 bases and the J gene lost 5 bases, with 14 bases spanning the gap. The CDR3 spans 13 residues. CDR3 sequence reads: CASTRDTGYGYTF. DNA for the CDR3: TGTGCCAGCACCCGGGACACAGGGTATGGCTACACCTTC.

The rearrangement joins TRBV30 to TRBJ1-2, with TRBD1 matching over 7 bases. V lost 1 base, J lost 4 bases, and 21 bases stayed unmatched. Per the germline V gene, CDR1 is GTSNPN and CDR2 is SVGIG (reference sequence). The CDR3 runs 19 residues. The CDR3, as DNA: TGTGCCTGGAGTGGGGTCTTAACGGCCGGAGGGGGCATTGGCTATGGCTACACCTTC. Residues: CAWSGVLTAGGGIGYGYTF.

The CDR3 nucleotides are TGCAGCGTTCGGGAGGACAGTTACGAGCAGTACTTC. As protein: CSVREDSYEQYF. V usage is TRBV29-1 and J usage is TRBJ2-7; D is perhaps TRBD2 (7 bases). Trimming took 5 bases from V and 4 from J, leaving 12 bases between them. Germline V gene sequence: CDR1 SQVTM, CDR2 ANQGSEA. The CDR3 is 12 amino acids.

This clonotype was counted ten times or more. The J gene is TRBJ2-4, the V gene TRBV5-1; 10 nucleotides match TRBD2. CDR3 size: 17 residues. Germline lookup yields CDR1 SGHRS and CDR2 YFSETQ. J lost 5 bases, V lost 1 base, and 9 bases had no gene match. Written as DNA, the CDR3 is TGCGCCAGCAGCTTGAGGTCTAGCGGGAGCTGGCAAAACATTCAGTACTTC. Protein product: CASSLRSSGSWQNIQYF.

This clonotype was seen many times. The chain combines TRBV7-9 with TRBJ1-4; 8 bases map to TRBD1. The CDR3 runs 14 residues. The junction had 6 bases not matched to a gene; V was cut back by 5 bases and J by 7 bases. CDR1 is SEHNR and CDR2 is FQNEAQ in the germline V gene (reference sequence). CDR3 protein: CASSPGQGSEKLFF. CDR3 DNA sequence: TGTGCCAGCAGCCCCGGACAGGGTAGTGAAAAACTGTTTTTT.

This clonotype was found many times. The CDR3: CASSQERHEQFF. In DNA form, the CDR3 reads TGTGCCAGCAGCCAAGAGAGGCATGAGCAGTTCTTC. The V gene is TRBV14, the J gene TRBJ2-1, with unresolved D. Germline V CDR1 and CDR2: SGHDN, FVKESK. The CDR3 runs to 12 residues. Between the trimmed V and J ends, which lost 0 bases and 8 bases, there was a span of 5 bases.

About this clonotype: One base away lies a much larger clone, so this may be a sequencing read error. The J gene is TRBJ2-1, the V gene TRBV11-2, with D hard to call. Germline V gene data show CDR1 as SGHAT and CDR2 as FQNNGV. Between the trimmed V and J ends, which lost 7 bases and 2 bases, there was a span of 12 bases. The CDR3 is 14 residues long. In DNA form, the CDR3 reads TGTGCCAGCAACTTTCTCCGGACCTACAATGAGCAGTTCTTC. This translates into CASNFLRTYNEQFF.

This clonotype was seen more than once but under ten times. This chain links TRBV12-3 or TRBV12-4 with TRBJ1-5, with 7 bases that match TRBD1. CDR3 length: 16 residues. J gave up 2 bases and V 4 bases, and 8 bases lay outside the gene matches. The chain's CDR3 is CASSSGGGFGNQPQHF. In DNA form, the CDR3 reads TGTGCCAGCAGTTCAGGGGGAGGTTTCGGCAATCAGCCCCAGCATTTT.

This clonotype was seen ten or more times. The chain links TRBV7-9 to TRBJ2-5; perhaps TRBD2 as D (5 bases). This CDR3 has 14 residues. From germline, CDR1 is SEHNR and CDR2 FQNEAQ (reference sequence). V lost 2 bases, J lost 5 bases, and 12 bases lay in between. The CDR3, as DNA: TGTGCCAGCAGCTTAATGGAGGTCCGGGAGACCCAGTACTTC. This codes for CASSLMEVRETQYF.

Many counts were recorded for this clonotype. The rearrangement joins TRBV5-1 to TRBJ2-7; 8 bases fit TRBD1. Trimming took 1 base from V and 6 from J; bases not matched to a gene: 6. Germline-derived CDR1 and CDR2 are SGHRS and YFSETQ. The CDR3 runs 14 residues. For the CDR3, the DNA is TGCGCCAGCAGCTTGCAACCGGGACAGGCCGAGCAGTACTTC. Protein product: CASSLQPGQAEQYF.

This clonotype is a singleton in its sample. This chain connects TRBV3-1 to TRBJ2-5; D might be TRBD1 (6 bases). The DNA end lines up better with TRBJ2-7; the J call may be wrong. Germline V gives CDR1 LGHDT, CDR2 YNNKEL (reference sequence). This CDR3 contains 14 residues. CDR3 region: CASSEGRGSYEQYF. DNA for the CDR3: TGTGCCAGCAGCGAAGGCAGGGGTTCCTACGAGCAGTACTTC.

This clonotype was detected many times. V usage is TRBV4-1 and J usage is TRBJ2-1, with 14 bases that match TRBD2. The germline V gene has CDR1 MGHRA and CDR2 YSYEKL. CDR3 length: 17 amino acids. V shed 0 bases, J shed 5 bases, and the junction held 3 bases outside the gene matches. CDR3 residues: CASSQDVTSGGDNEQFF. The CDR3 DNA is TGCGCCAGCAGCCAAGATGTGACTAGCGGGGGGGACAATGAGCAGTTCTTC.

Concerning this clonotype itself: A much larger clone lies a single base off, so this may be a read error. The V call is TRBV5-1, the J call TRBJ2-7; 7 bases align to TRBD1. The CDR3 sequence is 15 residues long. After removal of 1 base from V and 7 bases from J, the junction contained 11 bases not matched to a gene. Germline CDR1 is SGHRS and CDR2 is YFSETQ. The CDR3: CASSLTGQVDNEQYF. In DNA, the CDR3 is TGCGCCAGCAGCTTGACCGGACAGGTGGACAATGAGCAGTACTTC.

The V gene is TRBV5-1, the J gene TRBJ1-1; no reliable D call. The V end was cut by 1 base, the J end by 6 bases, with 10 bases between. The CDR3 spans 13 residues. The germline V gene has CDR1 SGHRS and CDR2 YFSETQ. In DNA, the CDR3 is TGCGCCAGCAGCTTGATTGCAGGAGCTGAAGCTTTCTTT. This codes for CASSLIAGAEAFF.

This clonotype was observed once. The CDR3 nucleotides are TGTGCCAGCAGTTTTTGGGGGGGTATCACAGATACGCAGTATTTT. Translated, it gives CASSFWGGITDTQYF. The chain couples TRBV27 to TRBJ2-3; TRBD2 agrees at 7 bases. V was clipped by 3 bases and J by 2 bases; unmatched bases: 5. The germline V gene has CDR1 MNHEY and CDR2 SMNVEV (reference sequence). The CDR3 contains 15 residues.

The rearrangement uses TRBV4-3 and TRBJ2-6; no firm D call. Looked up from germline, CDR1 is LGHNA and CDR2 is YSLEER. There are 20 residues in the CDR3. Between the trimmed V and J ends, which lost 4 bases and 0 bases, there was a span of 22 bases. For the CDR3, the DNA is TGCGCCAGCAGCCGGGATTCTCCGGCTCGCCCCCCCTCTGGGGCCAACGTCCTGACTTTC. This encodes CASSRDSPARPPSGANVLTF.

This chain links TRBV7-2 with TRBJ2-7; D is perhaps TRBD1 (5 bases). The end of the DNA fits TRBJ2-5 better, so the J call may be wrong. Germline values: CDR1 SGHTA, CDR2 FQGNSA. This CDR3 is built from 15 residues. CDR3 sequence (DNA): TGTGCCAGCATCCTGTACCAGGGTGTAGGGGAGACCCAGTACTTC. Encoded protein: CASILYQGVGETQYF.

The chain carries TRBV12-3 or TRBV12-4 and TRBJ1-1; 8 nucleotides line up with TRBD1. V lost 8 bases, J lost 4 bases, and 6 bases stayed unmatched. The CDR3 runs 13 residues. CDR3 sequence (DNA): TGTGCCAGCGGAAAGACAGGGGCCACTGAAGCTTTCTTT. Amino acid sequence: CASGKTGATEAFF.

This chain links TRBV5-1 with TRBJ2-5; a possible D gene is TRBD1 (5 bases). Germline CDR1 SGHRS, CDR2 YFSETQ. This CDR3 region has 16 residues. Trimming removed 0 bases at V and 2 bases at J, with 14 bases between. CDR3 nucleotide sequence: TGCGCCAGCAGCTTGGCGGTGCAGGGTCGTCAAGAGACCCAGTACTTC. This sequence encodes CASSLAVQGRQETQYF.

This clonotype was observed a single time. Here the CDR3 DNA reads TGCAGTGCTAGACAGTGGACTAGCGATATTAGATACAATGAGCAGTTCTTC. This codes for CSARQWTSDIRYNEQFF. The chain uses TRBV20-1 and TRBJ2-1, with 9 bases identical to TRBD2. There are 17 residues in the CDR3. Germline CDR1 DFQATT, CDR2 SNEGSKA (reference sequence). V was clipped by 2 bases and J by 4 bases; unmatched bases: 12.

The rearrangement links TRBV7-2 to TRBJ2-3; no firm D call. The CDR3 covers 16 residues. V shed 5 bases and J shed 5 bases, with 20 bases lying between them. The germline V gene encodes CDR1 SGHTA and CDR2 FQGNSA. The CDR3 protein is CASSPGRSVGVDTQYF. The CDR3 nucleotides read TGTGCCAGCAGCCCTGGTCGGTCCGTTGGCGTAGATACGCAGTATTTT. Drawing the rest from reference TRBV7-2 and TRBJ2-3, the complete variable domain is GAGVSQSPSNKVTEKGKDVELRCDPISGHTALYWYRQSLGQGLEFLIYFQGNSAPDKSGLPSDRFSAERTGGSVSTLTIQRTQQEDSAVYLCASSPGRSVGVDTQYFGPGTRLTVL.

As regards this clonotype: One base away lies a much larger clone, so this may be a sequencing read error. The chain uses TRBV12-3 or TRBV12-4 and TRBJ2-5, with a weak D call TRBD1 (6 bases). There are 14 residues in the CDR3. The CDR3 region has the DNA TGTGCCAGCAGTAAACAGGGTTACCAAGAGACCCAGCACTTC. It encodes CASSKQGYQETQHF.

This clonotype was recorded many times. The chain carries TRBV7-3 and TRBJ2-5; TRBD1 agrees at 8 bases. This CDR3 is 19 amino acids long. The V and J ends lost 1 base and 3 bases, in that order; junction bases with no gene match: 16. The germline CDR1 and CDR2 sequences are SGHTA and FQGTGA. This chain's CDR3 is CASSLKELFGTGFEETQYF. CDR3 sequence (DNA): TGTGCCAGCAGCTTAAAAGAGCTGTTCGGGACAGGATTTGAAGAGACCCAGTACTTC.

This clonotype has a count of ten or more. The chain recombines TRBV27 with TRBJ2-1, with TRBD2 identical over 8 bases. V lost 5 bases to trimming and J lost 9 bases; unmatched junction nucleotides: 6. Germline-derived CDR1 and CDR2 are MNHEY and SMNVEV (reference sequence). CDR3 length: 13 amino acids. The CDR3 nucleotides read TGTGCCAGCAGTGCGACTAGCGCCGGTGAGCAGTTCTTC. It yields the protein CASSATSAGEQFF.

This clonotype was counted at least ten times. The chain carries TRBV29-1 and TRBJ2-3; possible D gene TRBD1, 6 bases. The CDR3 runs to 12 residues. The germline V gene has CDR1 SQVTM and CDR2 ANQGSEA. The V end was cut by 6 bases, the J end by 6 bases, with 13 bases between. The CDR3 reads CSVDRNGDTQYF. The CDR3 DNA reads TGCAGCGTCGACAGGAATGGGGATACGCAGTATTTT.